This T cell receptor (beta chain) was profiled in a study of OX40 agonist ivuxolimab in advanced cancers. Per the germline V gene, CDR1 is SGHTA and CDR2 is FQGTGA. V was trimmed by 1 base and J by 1 base, leaving 8 bases between them. The CDR3 contains 14 residues. Sequenced by immunoSEQ multiplex PCR; TCRdb stores in-frame clones only, minus some. Of about 50,000 clones detected, almost 90% appear once; the ten largest clones hold roughly 1.1%. The chain couples TRBV7-3 to TRBJ2-7, with D hard to call. Sequencing used CD4+ or CD8+ T cells sorted from blood, obtained in a trial of the OX40 agonist ivuxolimab. This TCR derives from an adult with an advanced solid tumor such as melanoma, head and neck, liver or kidney cancer. The CDR3 is CASSLSKGSYEQYF. CDR3 coding DNA: TGTGCCAGCAGCTTAAGTAAGGGTTCCTACGAGCAGTACTTC.